The following is a TCR beta chain sequence with its context. What it binds is not known. The record originates from a study of T cells in Graves' hyperthyroidism and ophthalmopathy. Using RNA transcripts as the source, TCR beta CDR3 regions were amplified. Initially, a first-round RT-PCR of the TCR CDR3 employed the HTBI primer set. TCRdb ran MiXCR on the multiplex PCR reads and lists one entry per CDR3 protein. The data show roughly 300,000 distinct CDR3 sequences, less than 30% seen once. V lost 6 bases and J lost 4, with 13 bases in between. The CDR3 totals 13 residues. Notes on the study in general: By a 13 V-J model, ophthalmopathy was set apart from stable hyperthyroidism.

The V call is TRBV12-3 or TRBV12-4, the J call TRBJ2-7; a weak D match, TRBD2 (5 bases). Sequencing used blood. This clonotype originated in a man in his forties with Graves' hyperthyroidism that later progressed to Graves' ophthalmopathy. This CDR3 is CASSKLRAYEQYF. The CDR3 DNA reads TGTGCCAGCAGCAAATTGAGGGCTTACGAGCAGTACTTC.